These 21 T cell receptor beta chains were sequenced from one sample in a study of blood T cell repertoires in COVID-19. Assay: immunoSEQ multiplex PCR; the TCRdb copy retains only in-frame clones and omits some. In the table there are 100,000 to 150,000 clones, roughly 80% of which are singletons. Material for sequencing was peripheral blood. The receptor source for this set is a woman in her forties or fifties with acute or convalescent COVID-19.

The chain links TRBV9 to TRBJ2-7; a possible D gene is TRBD1 (6 bases). V lost 4 bases and J lost 2, with 13 bases in between. The germline V gene encodes CDR1 SGDLS and CDR2 YYNGEE. The length of the CDR3 is 14 residues. Here the CDR3 reads CASSPNDRPYEQYF. CDR3 nucleotide sequence: TGTGCCAGCAGCCCGAATGACAGGCCCTACGAGCAGTACTTC. The whole variable domain, filled in from reference TRBV9 and TRBJ2-7, reads DSGVTQTPKHLITATGQRVTLRCSPRSGDLSVYWYQQSLDQGLQFLIQYYNGEERAKGNILERFSAQQFPDLHSELNLSSLELGDSALYFCASSPNDRPYEQYFGPGTRLTVT.

The chain is built from TRBV6-6 and TRBJ1-2, with D possibly being TRBD1 (5 bases). Germline V gene sequence: CDR1 MNHNY, CDR2 SVGAGI (reference sequence). The CDR3 contains 15 residues. Between the trimmed V and J ends, which lost 4 bases and 4 bases, there was a span of 16 bases. The CDR3 sequence is CASSLTSGSGYGYTF. The CDR3 coding sequence is TGTGCCAGCAGTTTGACCTCAGGGTCTGGCTATGGCTACACCTTC.

The genes are TRBV3-1 (or the pseudogene TRBV3-2) and TRBJ1-1; 9 bases are shared with TRBD1. V shed 7 bases, J shed 3 bases, and the junction held 6 bases outside the gene matches. Looked up from germline, CDR1 is LGHDT and CDR2 is YNNKEL (reference sequence). The CDR3 covers 14 residues. CDR3 amino acids: CASKQQGAHTEAFF. The CDR3 nucleotides read TGTGCCAGCAAGCAACAGGGGGCTCACACTGAAGCTTTCTTT.

The V gene is TRBV5-6, the J gene TRBJ1-4; D might be TRBD1 (6 bases). Germline CDR1 and CDR2: SGHDT and YYEEEE. The CDR3 runs to 15 residues. V was shortened by 1 base and J by 5 bases, with 12 bases between the two germline ends. The CDR3 loop reads CASSLSTGMNEKLFF. In DNA, the CDR3 is TGTGCCAGCAGCTTGAGTACAGGGATGAATGAAAAACTGTTTTTT.

The rearrangement joins TRBV15 to TRBJ2-2; no firm D call. The CDR3 spans 16 residues. The V gene's germline CDR1 is LNHNV and CDR2 YYDKDF (reference sequence). V lost 3 bases to trimming and J lost 3 bases, with 14 bases between them. The CDR3 loop reads CATSSPKEDHTGELFF. DNA of the CDR3: TGTGCCACCAGCAGCCCCAAAGAGGATCACACCGGGGAGCTGTTTTTT.

This clone was seen once. This chain connects TRBV6-5 to TRBJ1-5; D is uncertain. The CDR3 consists of 15 residues. Looked up from germline, CDR1 is MNHEY and CDR2 is SVGAGI. The V and J ends lost 6 bases and 7 bases respectively, with 19 bases between them. CDR3 loop: CASSGGPQVSQPQHF. The DNA for the CDR3 is TGTGCCAGCAGCGGCGGTCCACAAGTCAGCCAGCCCCAGCATTTT.

The chain employs TRBV6-5 and TRBJ2-1; no clear D. Looked up from germline, CDR1 is MNHEY and CDR2 is SVGAGI. The CDR3 length is 12 residues. The ends were cut back, 6 bases at V and 5 bases at J, with 8 bases in the middle. CDR3 loop: CASRYLNNEQFF. CDR3 in DNA: TGTGCCAGCAGATACCTTAACAATGAGCAGTTCTTC.

This clone was found a few times. The V gene is TRBV7-3, the J gene TRBJ2-3; 12 bases fit TRBD2. The junction had 8 bases not matched to a gene; V was cut back by 4 bases and J by 3 bases. Germline-derived CDR1 and CDR2 are SGHTA and FQGTGA. CDR3 length: 17 residues. In nucleotides, the CDR3 is TGTGCCAGCAGCTCGACCCTAACTAGCGGGGGGACAGATACGCAGTATTTT. Translating it yields CASSSTLTSGGTDTQYF.

V gene TRBV18 combines with J gene TRBJ2-3; D is unclear. The CDR3 runs 15 residues. V gave up 0 bases and J gave up 10 bases, with 17 bases separating them. Germline loops: CDR1 KGHSH, CDR2 LQKENI. The CDR3, as DNA: TGTGCCAGCTCACCACCGTTGAGGCCAGATGCATCGCAGTATTTT. As protein: CASSPPLRPDASQYF.

The chain recombines TRBV30 with TRBJ1-2, with 8 bases lining up with TRBD1. CDR1 GTSNPN and CDR2 SVGIG come from the germline V gene (reference sequence). Unmatched junction bases numbered 6, after V lost 0 bases and J lost 6 bases. The CDR3 consists of 14 residues. The CDR3 loop reads CAWSVGQGNNGYTF. The DNA for the CDR3 is TGTGCCTGGAGTGTCGGACAGGGAAATAATGGCTACACCTTC.

This clone was seen only once. The chain uses TRBV19 and TRBJ2-3, with D perhaps TRBD1 (6 bases). Trimming removed 7 bases from V and 2 bases from J, with 13 bases in between. Germline V gene sequence: CDR1 LNHDA, CDR2 SQIVND (reference sequence). The CDR3 runs 14 residues. The CDR3 DNA is TGTGCCAGTAAAGGGGACACATACACAGATACGCAGTATTTT. Translated: CASKGDTYTDTQYF.

The CDR3: CASSQDSTAPIQYF. The CDR3 region has the DNA TGCGCCAGCAGCCAAGATTCGACAGCTCCCATTCAGTACTTC. The gene calls are TRBV4-1 and TRBJ2-4, with D perhaps matching TRBD1 (5 bases). The CDR3 runs to 14 residues. Trimming shortened V by 0 bases and J by 9 bases, and 12 bases separated the two germline ends. CDR1 and CDR2 (germline): MGHRA, YSYEKL.

The CDR3 region is CASSLEGAYNSGANVLTF. CDR3 coding DNA: TGTGCCAGCAGCTTGGAGGGGGCCTACAACTCTGGGGCCAACGTCCTGACTTTC. The chain uses TRBV5-8 and TRBJ2-6; 7 bases agree with TRBD1. CDR3 length equals 18 residues. From germline, CDR1 is SGHTS and CDR2 YDEGEE. With 0 bases clipped from V and 0 bases from J, the junction kept 6 bases outside the gene matches.

V gene TRBV19 combines with J gene TRBJ1-2; weak D call: TRBD1 (5 bases). The CDR3 is made up of 13 amino acids. V lost 6 bases to trimming and J lost 4 bases, with 12 bases between them. Per the germline V gene, CDR1 is LNHDA and CDR2 is SQIVND (reference sequence). The CDR3 DNA reads TGTGCCAGTAGCCGGGGGTACATCTATGGCTACACCTTC. As protein: CASSRGYIYGYTF.

Comment on this clone: Within the sample, other DNA sequences also encode this same CDR3. V gene TRBV6-5 combines with J gene TRBJ1-5; maybe TRBD1 (6 bases). V was trimmed by 9 bases and J by 0 bases, leaving 12 bases between them. Germline CDR1 and CDR2: MNHEY and SVGAGI. CDR3 length: 14 amino acids. The CDR3 loop reads CASRGQNSNQPQHF. In DNA form, the CDR3 reads TGTGCCAGTCGGGGACAAAATAGCAATCAGCCCCAGCATTTT.

The rearrangement joins TRBV7-9 to TRBJ1-3; tentative D call: TRBD1 (6 bases). In germline, CDR1 is SEHNR, CDR2 FQNEAQ (reference sequence). The CDR3 runs to 15 residues. V was pared by 4 bases and J by 4 bases, with 14 bases between. In nucleotides, the CDR3 is TGTGCCAGCAGCTACAGGGCAACGGGGGGAAACACCATATATTTT. Its protein is CASSYRATGGNTIYF.

This chain connects TRBV9 to TRBJ2-1; TRBD1 agrees at 9 bases. The germline V gene encodes CDR1 SGDLS and CDR2 YYNGEE. The CDR3 has 17 residues. V shed 3 bases, J shed 5 bases, and the junction held 12 bases outside the gene matches. This CDR3 reads CASSAPSGQGRDNEQFF. The CDR3 DNA sequence: TGTGCCAGCAGCGCACCCTCGGGACAGGGAAGGGACAATGAGCAGTTCTTC.

The sample holds many counts of this clone. The genes are TRBV10-3 and TRBJ1-6, with a weak D call TRBD1 (5 bases). This CDR3 comprises 16 residues. Per the germline V gene, CDR1 is ENHRY and CDR2 is SYGVKD. V lost 0 bases, J lost 9 bases, and 15 bases lay in between. The CDR3 region has the DNA TGTGCCATCAGTGAGTCGGGGGGGACCACGCGTTCACCCCTCCACTTT. It is translated as CAISESGGTTRSPLHF.

This clone was counted a single time. The genes are TRBV5-6 and TRBJ2-7; 12 positions agree with TRBD2. Germline lookup yields CDR1 SGHDT and CDR2 YYEEEE. CDR3 size: 15 residues. V shed 0 bases, J shed 3 bases, and the junction held 1 base outside the gene matches. The CDR3 sequence is CASSLGLAGDYEQYF. The CDR3, as DNA: TGTGCCAGCAGCTTGGGACTAGCGGGGGACTACGAGCAGTACTTC.

V and J are TRBV5-1 and TRBJ1-4; unclear D gene. CDR1 is SGHRS, CDR2 YFSETQ, per germline. CDR3 size: 14 residues. V lost 4 bases and J 3 bases, leaving 10 bases between the germline ends. The CDR3 spells CASSPTRANEKLFF. The CDR3 DNA sequence: TGCGCCAGCAGCCCTACTAGAGCTAATGAAAAACTGTTTTTT.

The chain joins TRBV7-9 to TRBJ1-5; D is ambiguous. The V gene lost 4 bases and the J gene lost 2 bases, with 12 bases spanning the gap. Germline loops: CDR1 SEHNR, CDR2 FQNEAQ (reference sequence). The CDR3 totals 15 residues. The CDR3 region is CASSSANSGNQPQHF. The CDR3 coding sequence is TGTGCCAGCAGCTCAGCTAACAGTGGCAATCAGCCCCAGCATTTT.